A single sample gave rise to the 13 T cell receptor beta chains below, sequenced in a study of cytomegalovirus exposure and HLA in healthy donors. PCR amplification relied on 60 Vbeta primers (plus 13 Jbeta primers). The method was immunoSEQ multiplex PCR; TCRdb's version includes in-frame clones alone and lacks a portion of them. The table shows more than 45,000 clones, with about 82% occurring only once. The sequencing input was PBMCs. These receptors were taken from a man aged 25-40 years in good health and CMV-seronegative.

J is TRBJ2-7 and V is TRBV2, with 7 bases identical to TRBD2. There are 11 residues in the CDR3. The germline V gene encodes CDR1 SNHLY and CDR2 FYNNEI. J was trimmed by 4 bases and V by 8 bases; bases with no gene match: 2. The CDR3 spells CASGGEYEQYF. The CDR3 nucleotides read TGTGCCAGCGGGGGGGAATACGAGCAGTACTTC.

This clone was seen a handful of times. The V and J genes are TRBV7-9 and TRBJ1-1; D gene uncertain. CDR1 and CDR2 from the germline V gene are SEHNR and FQNEAQ (reference sequence). The V end was cut by 5 bases, the J end by 3 bases, with 13 bases between. There are 14 residues in the CDR3. The CDR3 reads CASSREVGYTEAFF. CDR3 coding DNA: TGTGCCAGCAGCCGGGAGGTTGGGTACACTGAAGCTTTCTTT.

This chain connects TRBV28 to TRBJ2-7; D gene ambiguous. This CDR3 has 12 residues. V was trimmed by 4 bases and J by 0 bases, leaving 4 bases between them. Germline CDR1 and CDR2: MDHEN and SYDVKM. The CDR3 loop reads CASSSSSYEQYF. The CDR3, as DNA: TGTGCCAGCAGTTCCAGCTCCTACGAGCAGTACTTC.

The rearrangement joins TRBV5-1 to TRBJ1-5; 8 nucleotides agree with TRBD1. The trim removed 4 bases at V and 2 bases at J, leaving 2 bases unmatched. The CDR3 has 14 residues. CDR1 SGHRS and CDR2 YFSETQ come from the germline V gene. CDR3 DNA sequence: TGCGCCAGCAGCGCGACAGGGGGCAATCAGCCCCAGCATTTT. Encoded protein: CASSATGGNQPQHF.

The chain carries TRBV12-5 and TRBJ1-2; D call uncertain. The length of the CDR3 is 13 residues. Germline CDR1 is LGHNT and CDR2 is FRNRAP. Written as DNA, the CDR3 is TGTGCCACATCGCAGACGCAACTAGGTGGCTACACCTTC. Translation gives CATSQTQLGGYTF.

For the CDR3, the DNA is TGTGCCAGCAGCAACGACAGGGTCGATGAAAAACTGTTTTTT. Encoded protein: CASSNDRVDEKLFF. The V call is TRBV7-2, the J call TRBJ1-4, with 7 bases matching TRBD1. The trim removed 5 bases at V and 6 bases at J, leaving 6 bases unmatched. The V gene's germline CDR1 is SGHTA and CDR2 FQGNSA. The CDR3 runs 14 residues.

The rearrangement links TRBV29-1 to TRBJ2-7, with a weak D call TRBD1 (6 bases). V was trimmed by 4 bases and J by 0 bases, leaving 13 bases between them. The CDR3 contains 14 residues. CDR1 is SQVTM, CDR2 ANQGSEA, per germline. The CDR3 spells CSVVRQGTSYEQYF. The CDR3 DNA sequence: TGCAGCGTTGTGCGGCAGGGGACCTCCTACGAGCAGTACTTC.

The rearrangement links TRBV27 to TRBJ1-2; TRBD1 matches at 8 bases. This CDR3 contains 18 residues. The germline V gene has CDR1 MNHEY and CDR2 SMNVEV (reference sequence). V dropped 3 bases and J dropped 0; count of bases not matched to a gene: 12. The CDR3 bases are TGTGCCAGCAGTTTCTTAGGACAGGGCGTATCGACTAACTATGGCTACACCTTC. Protein: CASSFLGQGVSTNYGYTF.

V is TRBV28 and J is TRBJ1-2, with D uncertain. The CDR3 is made up of 12 amino acids. The germline V gene encodes CDR1 MDHEN and CDR2 SYDVKM. With 5 bases removed from V and 7 bases from J, the gap between germline ends came to 11 bases. The CDR3: CASSRRAAGYTF. DNA for the CDR3: TGTGCCAGCAGTCGGAGAGCAGCTGGCTACACCTTC.

The CDR3 DNA reads TGTGCCAGTGGCGGGGTACTCCAGGGGGCTGGCACTGAAGCTTTCTTT. Encoded protein: CASGGVLQGAGTEAFF. The rearrangement links TRBV9 to TRBJ1-1, with 8 bases identical to TRBD1. Germline V gene sequence: CDR1 SGDLS, CDR2 YYNGEE. Trimming took 8 bases from V and 4 from J; bases not matched to a gene: 16. The CDR3 spans 16 residues.

The V gene is TRBV9, the J gene TRBJ1-1; 8 bases line up with TRBD1. CDR3 length: 14 amino acids. Per the germline V gene, CDR1 is SGDLS and CDR2 is YYNGEE. V shed 4 bases, J shed 5 bases, and the junction held 7 bases outside the gene matches. CDR3 in DNA: TGTGCCAGCAGCTTCCAGGGGGCAGGGACTGAAGCTTTCTTT. Translated, it gives CASSFQGAGTEAFF.

This rearrangement joins TRBV7-9 to TRBJ2-2; 12 bases fit TRBD2. The germline V gene has CDR1 SEHNR and CDR2 FQNEAQ (reference sequence). The length of the CDR3 is 16 residues. Unmatched junction bases numbered 3, after V lost 1 base and J lost 6 bases. The CDR3 region is CASSLGLAGASGELFF. CDR3 bases: TGTGCCAGCAGCTTAGGACTAGCGGGAGCGTCCGGGGAGCTGTTTTTT.

The rearrangement links TRBV7-9 to TRBJ2-3; D ambiguous. The CDR3 contains 16 residues. The V end lost 4 bases, the J end lost 1 base, and 15 bases lay between the germline ends. The germline V gene encodes CDR1 SEHNR and CDR2 FQNEAQ (reference sequence). The CDR3 DNA sequence: TGTGCCAGCAGCTCTGCAGGTTTCTGGGGCACAGATACGCAGTATTTT. It yields the protein CASSSAGFWGTDTQYF.